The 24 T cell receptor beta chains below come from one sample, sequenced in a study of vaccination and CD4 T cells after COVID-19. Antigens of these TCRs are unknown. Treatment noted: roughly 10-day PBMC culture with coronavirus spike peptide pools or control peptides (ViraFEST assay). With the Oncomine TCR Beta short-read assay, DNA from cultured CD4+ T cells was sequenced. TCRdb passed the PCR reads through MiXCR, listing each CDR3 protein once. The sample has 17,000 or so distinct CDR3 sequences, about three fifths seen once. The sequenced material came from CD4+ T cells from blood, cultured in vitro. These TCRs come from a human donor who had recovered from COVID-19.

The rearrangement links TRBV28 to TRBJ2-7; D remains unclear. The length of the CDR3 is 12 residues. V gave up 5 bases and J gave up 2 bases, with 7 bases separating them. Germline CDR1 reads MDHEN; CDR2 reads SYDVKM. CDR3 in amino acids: CASSRIAYEQYF. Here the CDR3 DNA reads TGTGCCAGCAGTCGGATAGCCTACGAGCAGTACTTC.

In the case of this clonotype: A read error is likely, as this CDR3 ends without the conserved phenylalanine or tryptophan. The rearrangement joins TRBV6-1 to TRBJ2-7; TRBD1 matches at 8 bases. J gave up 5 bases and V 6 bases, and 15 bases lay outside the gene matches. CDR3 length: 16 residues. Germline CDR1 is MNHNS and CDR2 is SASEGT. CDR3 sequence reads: CASSPRTGLDLHEQYL. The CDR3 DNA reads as TGTGCCAGCAGCCCCCGGACAGGGTTAGACCTTCACGAGCAGTACCTC.

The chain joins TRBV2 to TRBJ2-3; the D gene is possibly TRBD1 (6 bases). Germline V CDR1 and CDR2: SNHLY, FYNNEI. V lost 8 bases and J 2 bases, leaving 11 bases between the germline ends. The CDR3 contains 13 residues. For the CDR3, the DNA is TGTGCCAGCGGGGGCCCTTTCACAGATACGCAGTATTTT. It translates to CASGGPFTDTQYF.

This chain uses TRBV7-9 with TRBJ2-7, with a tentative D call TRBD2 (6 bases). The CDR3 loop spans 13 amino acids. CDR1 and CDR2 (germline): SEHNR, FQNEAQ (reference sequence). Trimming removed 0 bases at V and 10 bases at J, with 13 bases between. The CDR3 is CASSLASGGVQYF. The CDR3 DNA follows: TGTGCCAGCAGCTTAGCGTCGGGCGGGGTTCAGTACTTC.

CDR3 residues: CASSRRREKLFF. The CDR3 DNA is TGTGCCAGCAGCCGGAGGAGGGAAAAACTGTTTTTT. The rearrangement links TRBV12-3 or TRBV12-4 to TRBJ1-4, with D hard to call. This CDR3 has 12 residues. The ends were cut back, 6 bases at V and 8 bases at J, with 10 bases in the middle.

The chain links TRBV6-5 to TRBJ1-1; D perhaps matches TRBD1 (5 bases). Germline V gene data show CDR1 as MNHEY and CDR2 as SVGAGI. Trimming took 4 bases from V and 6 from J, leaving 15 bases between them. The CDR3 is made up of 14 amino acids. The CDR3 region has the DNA TGTGCCAGCAGTTCCGCGAGCAGGGCTCCTGAAGCTTTCTTT. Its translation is CASSSASRAPEAFF.

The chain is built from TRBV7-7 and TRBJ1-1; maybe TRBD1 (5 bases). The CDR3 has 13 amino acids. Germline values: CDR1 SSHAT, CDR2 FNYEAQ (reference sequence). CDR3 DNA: TGTGCTAGCTCGCAGGACATAAACACTGAAGCTTTCTTT. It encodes CASSQDINTEAFF.

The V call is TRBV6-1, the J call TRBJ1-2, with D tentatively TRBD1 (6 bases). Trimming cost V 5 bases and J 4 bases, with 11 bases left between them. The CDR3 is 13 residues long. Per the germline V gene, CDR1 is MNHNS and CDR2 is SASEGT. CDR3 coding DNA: TGTGCCAGCAGTAACAGGGTCGGCTATGGCTACACCTTC. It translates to CASSNRVGYGYTF.

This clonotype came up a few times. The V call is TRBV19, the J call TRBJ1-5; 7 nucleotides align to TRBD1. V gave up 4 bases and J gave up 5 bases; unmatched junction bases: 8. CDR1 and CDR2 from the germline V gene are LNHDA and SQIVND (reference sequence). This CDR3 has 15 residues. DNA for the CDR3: TGTGCCAGTAGTACAAGAACAACAGGGGATCAGCCCCAGCATTTT. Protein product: CASSTRTTGDQPQHF.

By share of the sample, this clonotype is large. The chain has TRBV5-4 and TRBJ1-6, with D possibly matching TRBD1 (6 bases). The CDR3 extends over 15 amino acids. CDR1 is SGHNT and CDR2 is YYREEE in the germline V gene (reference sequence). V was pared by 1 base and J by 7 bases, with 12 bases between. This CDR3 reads CASSLWQGTNSPLHF. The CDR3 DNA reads TGTGCCAGCAGCTTGTGGCAGGGGACAAATTCACCCCTCCACTTT.

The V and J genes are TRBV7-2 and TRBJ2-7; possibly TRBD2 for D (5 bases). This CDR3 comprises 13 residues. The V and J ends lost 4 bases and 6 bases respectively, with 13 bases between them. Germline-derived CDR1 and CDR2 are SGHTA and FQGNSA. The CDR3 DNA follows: TGTGCCAGCAGCTCGACTACTAGAACCGAGCAGTACTTC. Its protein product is CASSSTTRTEQYF.

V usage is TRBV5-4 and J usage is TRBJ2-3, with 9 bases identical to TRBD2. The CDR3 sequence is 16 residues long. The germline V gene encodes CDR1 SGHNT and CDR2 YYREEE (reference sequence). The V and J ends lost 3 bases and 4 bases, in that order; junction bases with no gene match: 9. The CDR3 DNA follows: TGTGCCAGCAGCTCAACCAGCGGGGGGAGGGCAGATACGCAGTATTTT. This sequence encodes CASSSTSGGRADTQYF.

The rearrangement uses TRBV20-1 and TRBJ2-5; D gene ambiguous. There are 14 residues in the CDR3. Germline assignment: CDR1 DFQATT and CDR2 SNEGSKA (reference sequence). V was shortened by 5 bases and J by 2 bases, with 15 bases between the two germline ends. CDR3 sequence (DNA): TGCAGTGCTGGTATACTCGGGCGTCAAGAGACCCAGTACTTC. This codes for CSAGILGRQETQYF.

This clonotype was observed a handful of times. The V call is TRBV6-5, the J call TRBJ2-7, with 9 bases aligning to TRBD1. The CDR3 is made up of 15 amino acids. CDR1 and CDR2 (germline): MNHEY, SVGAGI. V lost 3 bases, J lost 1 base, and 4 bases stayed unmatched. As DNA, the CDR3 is TGTGCCAGCAGTTATGTAGGGACAGGGTCCTACGAGCAGTACTTC. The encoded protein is CASSYVGTGSYEQYF.

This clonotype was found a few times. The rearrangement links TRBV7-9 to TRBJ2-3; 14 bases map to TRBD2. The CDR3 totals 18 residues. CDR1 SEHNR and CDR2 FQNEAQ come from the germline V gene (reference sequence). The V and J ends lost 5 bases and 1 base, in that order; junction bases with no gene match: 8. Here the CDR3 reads CASSPGLAGAPGTDTQYF. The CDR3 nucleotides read TGTGCCAGCAGCCCGGGACTAGCGGGAGCGCCCGGCACAGATACGCAGTATTTT.

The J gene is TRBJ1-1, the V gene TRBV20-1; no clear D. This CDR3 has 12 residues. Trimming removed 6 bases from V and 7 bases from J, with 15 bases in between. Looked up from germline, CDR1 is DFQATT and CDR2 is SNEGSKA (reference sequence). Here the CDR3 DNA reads TGCAGTGCCAGAAGACGGGGAGGTGAAGCTTTCTTT. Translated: CSARRRGGEAFF.

CDR3 amino acids: CASSPGLAGAEQYF. In nucleotides, the CDR3 is TGTGCCAGCAGCCCAGGACTAGCGGGAGCCGAGCAGTACTTC. The chain joins TRBV7-3 to TRBJ2-7; 13 positions match TRBD2. Germline V CDR1 and CDR2: SGHTA, FQGTGA. V lost 5 bases, J lost 6 bases, and 4 bases stayed unmatched. The CDR3 loop spans 14 amino acids.

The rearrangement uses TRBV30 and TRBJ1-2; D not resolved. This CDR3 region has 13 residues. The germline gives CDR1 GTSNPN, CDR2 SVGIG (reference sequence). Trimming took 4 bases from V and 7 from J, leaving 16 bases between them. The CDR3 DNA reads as TGTGCCTGGAACAGAGCTATCCCGGGTGGCTACACCTTC. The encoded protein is CAWNRAIPGGYTF.

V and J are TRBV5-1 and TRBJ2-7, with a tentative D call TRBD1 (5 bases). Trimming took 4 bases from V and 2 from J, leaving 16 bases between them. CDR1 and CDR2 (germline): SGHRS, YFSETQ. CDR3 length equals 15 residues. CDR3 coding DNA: TGCGCCAGCAGCCTGATAGGGGCAGGAGCCTACGAGCAGTACTTC. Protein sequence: CASSLIGAGAYEQYF. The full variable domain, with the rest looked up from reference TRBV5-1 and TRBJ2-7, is KAGVTQTPRYLIKTRGQQVTLSCSPISGHRSVSWYQQTPGQGLQFLFEYFSETQRNKGNFPGRFSGRQFSNSRSEMNVSTLELGDSALYLCASSLIGAGAYEQYFGPGTRLTVT.

The CDR3 nucleotides read TGTGCCAGTAGTAACCTCCAAGAGACCCAGTACTTC. Its translation: CASSNLQETQYF. This rearrangement joins TRBV19 to TRBJ2-5, with no clear D. The CDR3 extends over 12 amino acids. The germline V and J ends were trimmed by 4 bases and 1 base, with 4 bases remaining between them. CDR1 is LNHDA and CDR2 is SQIVND in the germline V gene (reference sequence).

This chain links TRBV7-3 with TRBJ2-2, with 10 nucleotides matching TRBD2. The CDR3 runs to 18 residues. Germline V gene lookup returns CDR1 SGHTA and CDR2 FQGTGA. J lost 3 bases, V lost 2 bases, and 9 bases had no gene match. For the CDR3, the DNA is TGTGCCAGCAGCTTATTGCCTAGCGGGAGTAAGGACACCGGGGAGCTGTTTTTT. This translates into CASSLLPSGSKDTGELFF.

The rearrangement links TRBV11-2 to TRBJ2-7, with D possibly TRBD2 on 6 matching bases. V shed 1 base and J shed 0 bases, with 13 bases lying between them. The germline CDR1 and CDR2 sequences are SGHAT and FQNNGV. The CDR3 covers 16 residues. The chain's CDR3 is CASSLVAGLGSYEQYF. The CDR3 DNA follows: TGTGCCAGCAGCTTAGTCGCGGGGCTGGGCTCCTACGAGCAGTACTTC.

The CDR3 loop is CASSYSSGGYGYTF. DNA of the CDR3: TGTGCCAGCAGTTACTCGTCAGGCGGGTATGGCTACACCTTC. The J gene is TRBJ1-2, the V gene TRBV6-5; no clear D. With 0 bases removed from V and 5 bases from J, the gap between germline ends came to 10 bases. The CDR3 is 14 residues long. Germline V gene sequence: CDR1 MNHEY, CDR2 SVGAGI.

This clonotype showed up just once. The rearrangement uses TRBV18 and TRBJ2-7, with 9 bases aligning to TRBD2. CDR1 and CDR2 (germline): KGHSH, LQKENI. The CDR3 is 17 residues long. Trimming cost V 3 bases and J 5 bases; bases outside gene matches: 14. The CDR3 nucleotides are TGTGCCAGCTCACCCCCAATCGGCGGGAGGGCCTTTCACGAGCAGTACTTC. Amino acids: CASSPPIGGRAFHEQYF.